A single sample gave rise to the 6 T cell receptor beta chains below, sequenced in a study of T cell responses to AZD1222 COVID-19 vaccine (dated by TCRdb to the early 2020s). Library generation was performed with the immunoSEQ multiplex PCR assay. Entries here come from immuneACCESS through TCRdb and include only in-frame sequences with V and J called. Some clones fail to appear in such tables; in the studies checked, an unresolved V gene covers under half of the shortfall, and the cause of the remainder is unknown. The sample table lists more than 80,000 clones, about 93% of them with a count of one. The ten largest make up less than 4% of the sample. Per the publication, the time point label means: about 28 days (+/-7) after the second vaccine dose. Specimen: peripheral blood, collected 28 days after the second AZD1222 dose. The source is an adult who received the AZD1222 COVID-19 vaccine.

CDR3 coding DNA: TGTGCCAGCTACCAATGGGGGCAGGACTATGGCTACACCTTC. Amino acids: CASYQWGQDYGYTF. This chain connects TRBV28 to TRBJ1-2, with D perhaps TRBD1 (6 bases). V lost 8 bases, J lost 3 bases, and 16 bases lay in between. Germline CDR1 and CDR2: MDHEN and SYDVKM. The CDR3 loop spans 14 amino acids.

Points on this clone: One end of the junction fails to match germline, which may point to a read error. V is TRBV20-1 and J is TRBJ1-2; weak D call: TRBD1 (5 bases). This CDR3 contains 10 residues. From germline, CDR1 is DFQATT and CDR2 SNEGSKA (reference sequence). The CDR3 loop reads CSAAFGTPYF. CDR3 DNA sequence: TGCAGTGCCGCCTTTGGGACGCCTTACTTC.

V gene TRBV19 combines with J gene TRBJ2-7, with D possibly being TRBD1 or TRBD2 (5 bases each). The CDR3 runs 15 residues. Between the trimmed V and J ends, which lost 0 bases and 2 bases, there was a span of 11 bases. The germline gives CDR1 LNHDA, CDR2 SQIVND (reference sequence). As DNA, the CDR3 is TGTGCCAGTAGTATAGATAAGGTGGGACCCTACGAGCAGTACTTC. Amino acid sequence: CASSIDKVGPYEQYF.

The chain joins TRBV27 to TRBJ1-2; no definite D call. Trimming left V 0 bases short and J 7 bases short, with 12 bases between. This CDR3 spans 14 amino acids. Germline assignment: CDR1 MNHEY and CDR2 SMNVEV (reference sequence). The CDR3: CASSLSVGLGGYTF. CDR3 nucleotides: TGTGCCAGCAGTTTATCAGTAGGGCTTGGTGGCTACACCTTC.

The gene calls are TRBV7-9 and TRBJ1-4; D not resolved. Germline-derived CDR1 and CDR2 are SEHNR and FQNEAQ (reference sequence). This CDR3 has 15 amino acids. Trimming left V 5 bases short and J 0 bases short, with 10 bases between. CDR3 sequence: CASSLQQPTNEKLFF. DNA for the CDR3: TGTGCCAGCAGCCTACAACAGCCAACTAATGAAAAACTGTTTTTT.

The V and J genes are TRBV28 and TRBJ1-2, with no clear D. The V and J ends lost 3 bases and 4 bases respectively, with 9 bases between them. CDR3 size: 13 residues. CDR1 and CDR2 from the germline V gene are MDHEN and SYDVKM. This CDR3 is CASSFRGTYGYTF. CDR3 nucleotides: TGTGCCAGCAGTTTTCGGGGAACCTATGGCTACACCTTC.